Shown below are 27 T cell receptor beta chains from a single sample sequenced in a study of blood T cell repertoires in COVID-19. Clones were read by immunoSEQ multiplex PCR, and TCRdb kept only the in-frame ones, dropping some. The sample records about 200,000 clones, about four fifths being singletons. Sequenced material: peripheral blood. Source of these receptors: a woman between 65 and 79 years old with active or convalescent COVID-19.

This clone was counted a few times. This rearrangement joins TRBV28 to TRBJ2-2, with 11 nucleotides matching TRBD2. V shed 4 bases and J 7 bases; nucleotides not matched to a gene: 11. Germline CDR1 is MDHEN and CDR2 is SYDVKM. The CDR3 consists of 17 residues. DNA of the CDR3: TGTGCCAGCAGTTCGAACCTACTAGCGGGAGTTCACGGGGAGCTGTTTTTT. It yields the protein CASSSNLLAGVHGELFF.

V is TRBV15 and J is TRBJ2-7, with D possibly being TRBD2 (6 bases). The V gene's germline CDR1 is LNHNV and CDR2 YYDKDF (reference sequence). CDR3 size: 16 residues. Between the trimmed V and J ends, which lost 2 bases and 1 base, there was a span of 15 bases. The CDR3 DNA sequence: TGTGCCACCAGCAGAAGGGACTTCTTGAGGTCCTACGAGCAGTACTTC. Its translation: CATSRRDFLRSYEQYF.

The rearrangement uses TRBV9 and TRBJ2-1; D is possibly TRBD2 (6 bases). Germline V lookup: CDR1 SGDLS, CDR2 YYNGEE. The CDR3 length is 16 residues. Trimming removed 4 bases at V and 3 bases at J, with 17 bases between. The CDR3 loop is CASSYPEGGLYNEQFF. The CDR3 region has the DNA TGTGCCAGCAGCTACCCGGAGGGCGGGCTCTACAATGAGCAGTTCTTC. The full variable domain, in which reference TRBV9 and TRBJ2-1 provide the parts outside the CDR3, is DSGVTQTPKHLITATGQRVTLRCSPRSGDLSVYWYQQSLDQGLQFLIQYYNGEERAKGNILERFSAQQFPDLHSELNLSSLELGDSALYFCASSYPEGGLYNEQFFGPGTRLTVL.

The chain carries TRBV11-2 and TRBJ1-1; maybe TRBD1 (6 bases). Germline lookup yields CDR1 SGHAT and CDR2 FQNNGV. Trimming removed 5 bases at V and 10 bases at J, with 17 bases between. This CDR3 has 13 residues. The CDR3 sequence: CASSRGAGVGAFF. The DNA for the CDR3 is TGTGCCAGCAGCCGAGGGGCAGGGGTAGGAGCTTTCTTT.

The table lists this clone with a few counts. At the DNA level, this CDR3 is encoded by other sequences in the same sample as well. The chain has TRBV4-1 and TRBJ2-7, with D tentatively TRBD1 (6 bases). There are 15 residues in the CDR3. Trimming took 0 bases from V and 4 from J, leaving 13 bases between them. CDR1 MGHRA and CDR2 YSYEKL come from the germline V gene. The CDR3 loop is CASSQESTGGYEQYF. In nucleotides, the CDR3 is TGCGCCAGCAGCCAAGAGTCGACAGGAGGATACGAGCAGTACTTC.

This clone was detected a few times. This chain joins TRBV5-4 and TRBJ1-2, with 7 bases that match TRBD1. Germline V CDR1 and CDR2: SGHNT, YYREEE (reference sequence). This CDR3 comprises 13 residues. V was pared by 5 bases and J by 4 bases, with 5 bases of the junction left unmatched. The CDR3 DNA sequence: TGTGCCAGCAGGTCCAGGGGGAGCTATGGCTACACCTTC. It specifies CASRSRGSYGYTF. Using reference TRBV5-4 and TRBJ1-2 for the parts outside the CDR3, the full variable domain is ETGVTQSPTHLIKTRGQQVTLRCSSQSGHNTVSWYQQALGQGPQFIFQYYREEENGRGNFPPRFSGLQFPNYSSELNVNALELDDSALYLCASRSRGSYGYTFGSGTRLTVV.

The V gene is TRBV19, the J gene TRBJ2-3, with a weak D call TRBD2 (6 bases). Per the germline V gene, CDR1 is LNHDA and CDR2 is SQIVND (reference sequence). Trimming took off 5 bases at V and 4 bases at J, with 13 bases between the two ends. This CDR3 comprises 14 residues. The CDR3 loop reads CASSGREWADTQYF. Here the CDR3 DNA reads TGTGCCAGTAGTGGCCGGGAGTGGGCAGATACGCAGTATTTT.

V is TRBV9 and J is TRBJ2-3; 10 bases agree with TRBD1. This CDR3 is 15 amino acids long. Germline assignment: CDR1 SGDLS and CDR2 YYNGEE. The J segment lost 4 bases and the V segment lost 4 bases, leaving 6 bases of the junction unmatched. For the CDR3, the DNA is TGTGCCAGCAGCTTTGACAGGGGGCTCTCAGATACGCAGTATTTT. This codes for CASSFDRGLSDTQYF.

This clone was observed once. The rearrangement links TRBV5-8 to TRBJ2-1; 7 bases line up with TRBD2. Unmatched junction bases numbered 3, after V lost 4 bases and J lost 2 bases. CDR1 and CDR2 (germline): SGHTS, YDEGEE. This CDR3 has 14 amino acids. CDR3 bases: TGTGCCAGCAGCCAAGCGGGAACCTACAATGAGCAGTTCTTC. It specifies CASSQAGTYNEQFF.

The chain couples TRBV18 to TRBJ1-3, with D perhaps TRBD1 (5 bases). The CDR3 extends over 13 amino acids. Trimming removed 2 bases at V and 10 bases at J, with 12 bases between. Per the germline V gene, CDR1 is KGHSH and CDR2 is LQKENI. This CDR3 reads CASSPSVGDTIYF. The DNA of the CDR3 is TGTGCCAGCTCACCATCAGTAGGGGATACCATATATTTT.

The chain combines TRBV5-1 with TRBJ2-7; 9 bases match TRBD1. This CDR3 is 15 amino acids long. The germline CDR1 and CDR2 sequences are SGHRS and YFSETQ. Losses at the gene ends were 0 bases for V and 0 bases for J; bases not matched to a gene: 1. The CDR3 DNA reads TGCGCCAGCAGCTTGGAGACAGGGGGCTCCTACGAGCAGTACTTC. Encoded protein: CASSLETGGSYEQYF.

In its sample, this clone was seen a few times. The DNA for the CDR3 is TGTGCCTGGAGTGTACGGCAGGGCTATAATTCACCCCTCCACTTT. Translated, it gives CAWSVRQGYNSPLHF. The chain couples TRBV30 to TRBJ1-6; D is possibly TRBD1 (5 bases). CDR1 and CDR2 from the germline V gene are GTSNPN and SVGIG (reference sequence). V lost 0 bases and J lost 3, with 9 bases in between. The CDR3 runs to 15 residues.

V gene TRBV28 combines with J gene TRBJ2-1, with D perhaps matching TRBD1 (5 bases). Germline lookup yields CDR1 MDHEN and CDR2 SYDVKM. The CDR3 covers 16 residues. The V gene lost 6 bases and the J gene lost 6 bases, with 21 bases spanning the gap. CDR3 DNA: TGTGCCAGCAGATCCCTCCAGGCGGACACCATCAATGAGCAGTTCTTC. Translating gives CASRSLQADTINEQFF.

This sequence joins TRBV18 and TRBJ2-6, with 8 bases identical to TRBD1. The J segment lost 4 bases and the V segment lost 2 bases, leaving 7 bases of the junction unmatched. Germline V gene sequence: CDR1 KGHSH, CDR2 LQKENI. CDR3 size: 17 residues. CDR3 protein: CASSPSGGVGGANVLTF. The CDR3 nucleotides read TGTGCCAGCTCACCATCAGGGGGCGTTGGAGGGGCCAACGTCCTGACTTTC.

The chain employs TRBV9 and TRBJ1-2, with D tentatively TRBD1 (5 bases). Germline assignment: CDR1 SGDLS and CDR2 YYNGEE. The V gene lost 3 bases and the J gene lost 5 bases, with 17 bases spanning the gap. This CDR3 contains 15 residues. The CDR3 here is CASSEHLRGGYGYTF. CDR3 bases: TGTGCCAGCAGCGAACATCTAAGGGGTGGATATGGCTACACCTTC.

This clone turned up a few times. The chain combines TRBV27 with TRBJ1-5; TRBD1 matches at 8 bases. The CDR3 is 15 residues long. The trim removed 7 bases at V and 0 bases at J, leaving 5 bases unmatched. The germline V gene has CDR1 MNHEY and CDR2 SMNVEV (reference sequence). Here the CDR3 DNA reads TGTGCCAGCAAACCGGGACAGGTTAGCAATCAGCCCCAGCATTTT. It is translated as CASKPGQVSNQPQHF.

The V call is TRBV5-1, the J call TRBJ1-5; D is unclear. Trimming took off 1 base at V and 2 bases at J, with 10 bases between the two ends. The CDR3 covers 15 residues. Germline CDR1 and CDR2: SGHRS and YFSETQ. The CDR3 loop is CASSLTGQGNQPQHF. CDR3 in DNA: TGCGCCAGCAGCTTGACCGGCCAGGGCAATCAGCCCCAGCATTTT.

J is TRBJ2-5 and V is TRBV4-1; the match to TRBD2 covers 9 bases. Per germline, CDR1 MGHRA and CDR2 YSYEKL. This CDR3 region has 16 residues. Trimming removed 0 bases from V and 2 bases from J; junction bases left unmatched: 4. As DNA, the CDR3 is TGCGCCAGCAGCCAAGATGCTAGCGGGAATCAAGAGACCCAGTACTTC. This gives the protein CASSQDASGNQETQYF.

DNA for the CDR3: TGCGCCAGCAGCCAAGATAGCACCTTTAACTATGGCTACACCTTC. Translated, it gives CASSQDSTFNYGYTF. The chain couples TRBV4-1 to TRBJ1-2; D not resolved. CDR1 is MGHRA, CDR2 YSYEKL, per germline. The CDR3 runs to 15 residues. Between the trimmed V and J ends, which lost 0 bases and 1 base, there was a span of 9 bases.

This clone came up once. The rearrangement joins TRBV3-1 (or the pseudogene TRBV3-2) to TRBJ2-7; TRBD2 might be the D (6 bases). The CDR3 length is 15 residues. Trimming removed 0 bases at V and 3 bases at J, with 12 bases between. CDR1 and CDR2 from the germline V gene are LGHDT and YNNKEL (reference sequence). The chain's CDR3 is CASSQDLAIRYEQYF. The CDR3 DNA reads TGTGCCAGCAGCCAAGATCTAGCGATTCGCTACGAGCAGTACTTC.

CDR3 sequence reads: CASSEIAGAYNEQFF. CDR3 DNA: TGTGCCAGCAGTGAAATAGCGGGAGCTTACAATGAGCAGTTCTTC. The chain is built from TRBV6-1 and TRBJ2-1; 9 bases fit TRBD2. The CDR3 runs to 15 residues. Trimming took 2 bases from V and 4 from J; bases not matched to a gene: 3. Germline assignment: CDR1 MNHNS and CDR2 SASEGT.

This sequence joins TRBV7-3 and TRBJ1-2, with TRBD1 matching over 7 bases. Germline V CDR1 and CDR2: SGHTA, FQGTGA. This CDR3 is built from 16 residues. Trimming removed 2 bases from V and 0 bases from J; junction bases left unmatched: 6. This CDR3 is CASSLGGTASNYGYTF. The DNA for the CDR3 is TGTGCCAGCAGCTTAGGCGGGACAGCGTCTAACTATGGCTACACCTTC.

J is TRBJ2-7 and V is TRBV18; TRBD1 agrees at 8 bases. Germline-derived CDR1 and CDR2 are KGHSH and LQKENI. V trimming: 3 bases; J trimming: 7 bases; junction bases outside the gene matches: 14. The CDR3 is 16 residues long. The CDR3 reads CASSPGTGVGSGEQYF. Written as DNA, the CDR3 is TGTGCCAGCTCACCGGGGACAGGTGTGGGTTCGGGGGAGCAGTACTTC. The full variable domain, in which reference TRBV18 and TRBJ2-7 provide the parts outside the CDR3, is NAGVMQNPRHLVRRRGQEARLRCSPMKGHSHVYWYRQLPEEGLKFMVYLQKENIIDESGMPKERFSAEFPKEGPSILRIQQVVRGDSAAYFCASSPGTGVGSGEQYFGPGTRLTVT.

This sequence joins TRBV19 and TRBJ1-4; 9 bases match TRBD1. The CDR3 runs to 15 residues. Germline-derived CDR1 and CDR2 are LNHDA and SQIVND (reference sequence). The J segment lost 5 bases and the V segment lost 9 bases, leaving 10 bases of the junction unmatched. The CDR3 loop reads CASKGRTGVNEKLFF. CDR3 sequence (DNA): TGTGCCAGCAAGGGGCGGACAGGGGTGAATGAAAAACTGTTTTTT.

The V call is TRBV5-4, the J call TRBJ2-5; 7 nucleotides match TRBD2. Germline loops: CDR1 SGHNT, CDR2 YYREEE (reference sequence). The CDR3 length is 14 residues. J gave up 0 bases and V 2 bases, and 1 base lay outside the gene matches. The CDR3 region is CASSFGLDQETQYF. CDR3 in DNA: TGTGCCAGCAGCTTTGGACTAGACCAAGAGACCCAGTACTTC.

The chain joins TRBV9 to TRBJ1-2; D is ambiguous. The CDR3 has 13 residues. Germline-derived CDR1 and CDR2 are SGDLS and YYNGEE. Trimming removed 7 bases at V and 3 bases at J, with 13 bases between. CDR3: CASGRGSHYGYTF. The CDR3 DNA reads as TGTGCCAGCGGTCGGGGTAGCCACTATGGCTACACCTTC.

The chain recombines TRBV7-9 with TRBJ2-2; tentatively, D is TRBD1 (6 bases). The V gene's germline CDR1 is SEHNR and CDR2 FQNEAQ (reference sequence). The CDR3 contains 16 residues. V lost 3 bases, J lost 2 bases, and 13 bases lay in between. This chain's CDR3 is CASSFETGPNTGELFF. Written as DNA, the CDR3 is TGTGCCAGCAGCTTCGAGACAGGACCTAACACCGGGGAGCTGTTTTTT.